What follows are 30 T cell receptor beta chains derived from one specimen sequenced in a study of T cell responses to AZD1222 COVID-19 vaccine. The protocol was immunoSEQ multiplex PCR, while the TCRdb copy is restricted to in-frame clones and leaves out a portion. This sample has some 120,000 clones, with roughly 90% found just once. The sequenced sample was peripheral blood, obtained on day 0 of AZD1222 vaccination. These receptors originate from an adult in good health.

The CDR3 DNA follows: TGTGCCATCAGTACACCGGACACCTCCCAAGAGACCCAGTACTTC. This encodes CAISTPDTSQETQYF. The chain combines TRBV10-3 with TRBJ2-5; D might be TRBD1 (5 bases). Germline CDR1 reads ENHRY; CDR2 reads SYGVKD. This CDR3 has 15 amino acids. V shed 5 bases and J shed 1 base, with 14 bases lying between them.

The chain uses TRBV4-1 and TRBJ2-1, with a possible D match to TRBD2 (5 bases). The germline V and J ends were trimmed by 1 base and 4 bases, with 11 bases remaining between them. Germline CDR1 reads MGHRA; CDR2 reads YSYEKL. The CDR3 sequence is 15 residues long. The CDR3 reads CASSQVADSYNEQFF. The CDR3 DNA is TGCGCCAGCAGCCAAGTGGCGGACTCATACAATGAGCAGTTCTTC.

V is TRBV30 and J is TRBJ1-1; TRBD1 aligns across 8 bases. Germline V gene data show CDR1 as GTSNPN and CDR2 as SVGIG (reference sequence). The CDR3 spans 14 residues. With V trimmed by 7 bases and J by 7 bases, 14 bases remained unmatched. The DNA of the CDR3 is TGTGCCTCCACTCCCGGGACAGGCGGTAATGAAGCTTTCTTT. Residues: CASTPGTGGNEAFF.

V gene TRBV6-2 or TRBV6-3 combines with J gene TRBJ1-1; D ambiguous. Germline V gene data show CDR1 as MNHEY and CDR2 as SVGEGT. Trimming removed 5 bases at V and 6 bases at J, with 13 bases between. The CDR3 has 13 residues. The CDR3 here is CASSTSRTAEAFF. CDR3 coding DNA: TGTGCCAGCAGTACATCAAGGACCGCTGAAGCTTTCTTT.

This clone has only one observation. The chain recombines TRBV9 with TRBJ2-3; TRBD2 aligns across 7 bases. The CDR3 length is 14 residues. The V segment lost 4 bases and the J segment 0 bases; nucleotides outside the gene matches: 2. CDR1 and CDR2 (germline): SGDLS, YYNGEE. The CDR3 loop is CASSSSGSTDTQYF. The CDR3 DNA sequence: TGTGCCAGCAGCTCTAGCGGTAGCACAGATACGCAGTATTTT.

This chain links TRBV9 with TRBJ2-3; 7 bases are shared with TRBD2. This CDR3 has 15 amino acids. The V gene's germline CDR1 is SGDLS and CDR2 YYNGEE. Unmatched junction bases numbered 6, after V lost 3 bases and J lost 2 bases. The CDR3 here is CASSGQAGVTDTQYF. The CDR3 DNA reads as TGTGCCAGCAGCGGTCAGGCGGGAGTCACAGATACGCAGTATTTT.

The CDR3, as DNA: TGTGCCAGCAGCCAAGATCGAAGGGGGCGACCCTACAATGAGCAGTTCTTC. As protein: CASSQDRRGRPYNEQFF. The chain is built from TRBV3-1 (or the pseudogene TRBV3-2) and TRBJ2-1, with 7 positions matching TRBD1. Germline-derived CDR1 and CDR2 are LGHDT and YNNKEL (reference sequence). The CDR3 covers 17 residues. J lost 2 bases, V lost 0 bases, and 7 bases had no gene match.

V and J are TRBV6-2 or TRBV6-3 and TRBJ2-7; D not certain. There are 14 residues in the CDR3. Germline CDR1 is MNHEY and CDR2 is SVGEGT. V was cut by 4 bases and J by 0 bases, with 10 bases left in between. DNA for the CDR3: TGTGCCAGCAGTTTTACGACGCACTCCTACGAGCAGTACTTC. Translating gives CASSFTTHSYEQYF.

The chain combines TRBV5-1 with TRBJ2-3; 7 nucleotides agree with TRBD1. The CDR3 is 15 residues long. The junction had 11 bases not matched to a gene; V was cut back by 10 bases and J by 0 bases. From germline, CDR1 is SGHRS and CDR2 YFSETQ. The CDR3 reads CASHQGVASTDTQYF. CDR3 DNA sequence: TGCGCCTCACATCAGGGGGTAGCCAGCACAGATACGCAGTATTTT.

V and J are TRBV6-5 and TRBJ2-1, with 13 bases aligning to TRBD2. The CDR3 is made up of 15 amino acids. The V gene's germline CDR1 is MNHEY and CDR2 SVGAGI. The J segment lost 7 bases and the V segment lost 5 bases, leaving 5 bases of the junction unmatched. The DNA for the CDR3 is TGTGCCAGCAGTCCCGGGACTAGCGGGATAAATGAGCAGTTCTTC. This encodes CASSPGTSGINEQFF.

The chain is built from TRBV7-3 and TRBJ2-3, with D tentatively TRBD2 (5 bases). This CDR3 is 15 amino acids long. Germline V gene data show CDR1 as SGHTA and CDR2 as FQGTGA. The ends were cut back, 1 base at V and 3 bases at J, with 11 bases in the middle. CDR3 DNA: TGTGCCAGCAGCTTAAATCTAGCTCGGACAGATACGCAGTATTTT. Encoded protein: CASSLNLARTDTQYF.

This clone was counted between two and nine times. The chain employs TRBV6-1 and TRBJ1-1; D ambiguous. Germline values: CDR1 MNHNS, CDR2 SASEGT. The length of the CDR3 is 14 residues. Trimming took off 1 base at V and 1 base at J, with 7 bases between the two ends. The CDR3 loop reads CASSEGAENTEAFF. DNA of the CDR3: TGTGCCAGCAGTGAAGGGGCAGAGAACACTGAAGCTTTCTTT.

The CDR3 protein is CASSQEGRRGYTF. In DNA, the CDR3 is TGTGCCAGCAGCCAAGAAGGACGGAGGGGCTACACCTTC. V and J are TRBV3-1 (or the pseudogene TRBV3-2) and TRBJ1-2; D unresolved. Trimming removed 0 bases from V and 8 bases from J, with 10 bases in between. There are 13 residues in the CDR3. The germline gives CDR1 LGHDT, CDR2 YNNKEL (reference sequence).

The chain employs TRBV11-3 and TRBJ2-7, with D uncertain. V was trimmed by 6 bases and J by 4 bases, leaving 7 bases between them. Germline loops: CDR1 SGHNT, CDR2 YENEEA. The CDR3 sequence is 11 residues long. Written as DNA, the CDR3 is TGTGCCAGCAGTATCTCTTACGAGCAGTACTTC. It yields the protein CASSISYEQYF.

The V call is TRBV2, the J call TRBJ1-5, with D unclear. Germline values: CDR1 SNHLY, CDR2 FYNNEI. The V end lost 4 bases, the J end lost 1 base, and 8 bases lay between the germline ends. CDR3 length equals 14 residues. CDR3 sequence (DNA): TGTGCCAGCAGTGTGGAGGGAAGCAATCAGCCCCAGCATTTT. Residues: CASSVEGSNQPQHF.

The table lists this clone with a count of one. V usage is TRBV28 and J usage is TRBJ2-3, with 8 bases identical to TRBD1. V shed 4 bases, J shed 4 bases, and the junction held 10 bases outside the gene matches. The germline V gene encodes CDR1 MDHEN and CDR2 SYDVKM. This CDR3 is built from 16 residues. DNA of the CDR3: TGTGCCAGCAGTTCGGACAGGGTCTCCGGTGCAGATACGCAGTATTTT. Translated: CASSSDRVSGADTQYF.

CDR3 sequence reads: CASSLYHGNTEAFF. DNA for the CDR3: TGTGCCAGCAGCCTATACCACGGGAACACTGAAGCTTTCTTT. The chain employs TRBV21-1 and TRBJ1-1. TRBV21-1 is noted as a pseudogene. The CDR3 is 14 amino acids.

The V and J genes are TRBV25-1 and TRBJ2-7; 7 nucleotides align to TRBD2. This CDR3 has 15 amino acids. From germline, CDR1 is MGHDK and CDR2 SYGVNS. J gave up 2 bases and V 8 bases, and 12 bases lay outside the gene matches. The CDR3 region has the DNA TGTGCCAGCGGGGGGGGAGGGTTAACGGCCTACGAGCAGTACTTC. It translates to CASGGGGLTAYEQYF.

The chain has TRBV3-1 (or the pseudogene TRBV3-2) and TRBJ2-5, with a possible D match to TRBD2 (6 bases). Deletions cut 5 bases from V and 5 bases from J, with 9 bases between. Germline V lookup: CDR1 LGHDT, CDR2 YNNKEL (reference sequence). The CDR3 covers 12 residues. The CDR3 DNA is TGTGCCAGCAGCTCTGGGGGGGAGACCCAGTACTTC. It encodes CASSSGGETQYF.

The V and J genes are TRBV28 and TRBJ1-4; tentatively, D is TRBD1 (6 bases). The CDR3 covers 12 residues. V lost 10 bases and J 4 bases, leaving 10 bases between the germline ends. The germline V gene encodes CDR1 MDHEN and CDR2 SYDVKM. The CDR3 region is CATRQVNEKLFF. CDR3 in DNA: TGTGCCACTAGACAGGTTAATGAAAAACTGTTTTTT.

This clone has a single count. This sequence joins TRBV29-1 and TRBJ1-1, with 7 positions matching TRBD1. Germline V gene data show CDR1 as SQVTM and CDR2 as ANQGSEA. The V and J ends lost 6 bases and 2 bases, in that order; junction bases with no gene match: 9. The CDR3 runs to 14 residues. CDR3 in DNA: TGCAGCGTGGCCGGGACAGAGAGTAACACTGAAGCTTTCTTT. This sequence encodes CSVAGTESNTEAFF.

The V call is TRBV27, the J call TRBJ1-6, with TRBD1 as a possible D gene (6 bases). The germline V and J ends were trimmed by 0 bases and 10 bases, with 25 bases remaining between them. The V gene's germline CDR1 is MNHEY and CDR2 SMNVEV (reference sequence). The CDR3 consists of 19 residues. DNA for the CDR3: TGTGCCAGCAGTTTATCCGCCATAGGGGAACTATTGACAGGATCACCCCTCCACTTT. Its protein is CASSLSAIGELLTGSPLHF.

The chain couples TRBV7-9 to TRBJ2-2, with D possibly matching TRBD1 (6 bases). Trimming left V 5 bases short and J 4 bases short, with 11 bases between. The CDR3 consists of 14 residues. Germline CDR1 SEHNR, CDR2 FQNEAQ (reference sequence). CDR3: CASSPGHRTGELFF. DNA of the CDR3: TGTGCCAGCAGCCCGGGACATCGCACCGGGGAGCTGTTTTTT.

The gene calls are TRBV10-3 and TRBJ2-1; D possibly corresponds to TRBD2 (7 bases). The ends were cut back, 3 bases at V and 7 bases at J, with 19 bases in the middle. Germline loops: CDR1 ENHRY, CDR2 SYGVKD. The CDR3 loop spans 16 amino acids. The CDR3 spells CAISDVGGRARNEQFF. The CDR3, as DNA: TGTGCCATCAGTGACGTAGGGGGGAGGGCCAGGAATGAGCAGTTCTTC.

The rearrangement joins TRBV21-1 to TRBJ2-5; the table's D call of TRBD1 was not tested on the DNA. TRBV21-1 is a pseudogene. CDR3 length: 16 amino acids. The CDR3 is CASSKAWTGGAETQYF. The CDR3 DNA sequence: TGTGCCAGCAGCAAAGCCTGGACAGGGGGCGCAGAGACCCAGTACTTC.

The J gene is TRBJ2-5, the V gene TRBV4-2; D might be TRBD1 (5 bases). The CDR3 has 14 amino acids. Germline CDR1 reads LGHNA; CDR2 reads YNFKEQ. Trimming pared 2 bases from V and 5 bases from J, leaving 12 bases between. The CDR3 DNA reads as TGTGCCAGCAGCCAAACCAGGGTCTCCGAGACCCAGTACTTC. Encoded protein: CASSQTRVSETQYF.

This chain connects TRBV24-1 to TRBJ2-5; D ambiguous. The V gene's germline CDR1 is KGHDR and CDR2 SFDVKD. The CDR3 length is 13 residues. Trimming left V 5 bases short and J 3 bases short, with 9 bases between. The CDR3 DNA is TGTGCCACCAGTGTTCCTAACAAAGAGACCCAGTACTTC. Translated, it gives CATSVPNKETQYF.

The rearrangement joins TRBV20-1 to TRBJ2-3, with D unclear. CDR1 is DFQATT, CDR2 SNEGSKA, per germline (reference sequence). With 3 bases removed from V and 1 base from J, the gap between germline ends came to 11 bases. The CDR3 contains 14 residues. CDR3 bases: TGCAGTGCTAGTTGGCAGTCCGGCACAGATACGCAGTATTTT. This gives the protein CSASWQSGTDTQYF.

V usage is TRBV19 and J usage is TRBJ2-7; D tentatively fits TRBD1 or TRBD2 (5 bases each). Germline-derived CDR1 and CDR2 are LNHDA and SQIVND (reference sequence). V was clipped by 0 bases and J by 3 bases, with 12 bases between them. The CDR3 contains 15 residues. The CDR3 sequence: CASSIDQGGGYEQYF. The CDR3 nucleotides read TGTGCCAGTAGTATAGATCAGGGCGGAGGCTACGAGCAGTACTTC. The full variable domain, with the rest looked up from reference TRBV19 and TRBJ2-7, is DGGITQSPKYLFRKEGQNVTLSCEQNLNHDAMYWYRQDPGQGLRLIYYSQIVNDFQKGDIAEGYSVSREKKESFPLTVTSAQKNPTAFYLCASSIDQGGGYEQYFGPGTRLTVT.

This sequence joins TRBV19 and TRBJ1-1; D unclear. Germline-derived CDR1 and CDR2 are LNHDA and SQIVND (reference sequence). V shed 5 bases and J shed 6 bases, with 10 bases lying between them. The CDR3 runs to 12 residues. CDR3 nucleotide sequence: TGTGCCAGTAGTGACCCCTTTGCTGAAGCTTTCTTT. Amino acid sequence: CASSDPFAEAFF.